The present TCR beta chain was sequenced within a study of blood T cell repertoires in COVID-19. Across the whole study: Italy, Spain and the United States were the sources of the convalescent and acute COVID-19 samples. In each case, the material was cDNA or gDNA derived from T cells, B-cell-depleted T cells, or PBMCs.

Trimming removed 3 bases from V and 2 bases from J; junction bases left unmatched: 3. This CDR3 comprises 15 residues. The germline V gene encodes CDR1 MGHRA and CDR2 YSYEKL. Per the original methods: Reference gene primers were amplified, and this amplification served to estimate nucleated cell counts. Profiled with immunoSEQ multiplex PCR; TCRdb holds only in-frame clones, not every one. V and J calls and clone size follow that table, whereas D and trimming were derived from the DNA. Of about 64,000 clones in the sample, 86% were seen once. This receptor was identified in a man aged 35-49 years with acute or convalescent COVID-19. J is TRBJ1-3 and V is TRBV4-1; 8 positions match TRBD1. Material: peripheral blood. The CDR3 loop is CASSHGQGTGNTIYF. CDR3 coding DNA: TGCGCCAGCAGCCACGGACAGGGCACTGGAAACACCATATATTTT.